The 6 T cell receptor beta chains listed next were all sequenced from one sample in a study of OX40 agonist ivuxolimab in advanced cancers. TCRdb's table, derived via immunoSEQ multiplex PCR, lists solely in-frame clones and lacks some. The sample holds about 60,000 clones, around nine tenths seen once. The sequencing here drew on CD4+ or CD8+ T cells sorted from blood, taken in a trial of the OX40 agonist ivuxolimab. All receptors derive from an adult with an advanced solid tumor such as melanoma, head and neck, liver or kidney cancer.

The chain carries TRBV6-6 and TRBJ1-2; D is ambiguous. Germline lookup yields CDR1 MNHNY and CDR2 SVGAGI (reference sequence). There are 13 residues in the CDR3. Trimming removed 0 bases from V and 5 bases from J, with 7 bases in between. DNA of the CDR3: TGTGCCAGCAGTTACTCGACATTTTATGGCTACACCTTC. Its protein is CASSYSTFYGYTF.

This clone has only one observation. The rearrangement uses TRBV5-5 and TRBJ1-2; 8 bases fit TRBD1. From germline, CDR1 is SGHKS and CDR2 YYEKEE (reference sequence). With 3 bases clipped from V and 3 bases from J, the junction kept 4 bases outside the gene matches. The CDR3 runs to 14 residues. The CDR3 bases are TGTGCCAGCAGCTCCAGGGGGCAGGACTATGGCTACACCTTC. Translating gives CASSSRGQDYGYTF.

The DNA for the CDR3 is TGTGCCAGCAGCTTAGCGGGGGCAGGGCTCACCTACGAGCAGTACTTC. Encoded protein: CASSLAGAGLTYEQYF. The chain links TRBV7-8 to TRBJ2-7, with D possibly TRBD1 on 6 matching bases. This CDR3 is 16 amino acids long. Per the germline V gene, CDR1 is SGHVS and CDR2 is FQNEAQ. Trimming shortened V by 0 bases and J by 2 bases, and 14 bases separated the two germline ends.

The sample holds one count of this clone. CDR3 loop: CASSPLAGGEETQYF. CDR3 bases: TGTGCCAGCAGCCCCCTAGCGGGAGGGGAAGAGACCCAGTACTTC. The genes are TRBV11-2 and TRBJ2-5; 12 positions match TRBD2. The trim removed 5 bases at V and 3 bases at J, leaving 4 bases unmatched. The germline gives CDR1 SGHAT, CDR2 FQNNGV. The CDR3 contains 15 residues. Drawing the rest from reference TRBV11-2 and TRBJ2-5, the complete variable domain is EAGVAQSPRYKIIEKRQSVAFWCNPISGHATLYWYQQILGQGPKLLIQFQNNGVVDDSQLPKDRFSAERLKGVDSTLKIQPAKLEDSAVYLCASSPLAGGEETQYFGPGTRLLVL.

In its sample, this clone was seen once. This chain joins TRBV4-3 and TRBJ2-7; D is unresolved. Germline V gives CDR1 LGHNA, CDR2 YSLEER. This CDR3 is built from 14 residues. With 1 base removed from V and 2 bases from J, the gap between germline ends came to 9 bases. The CDR3 loop is CASSQGIITYEQYF. The DNA of the CDR3 is TGCGCCAGCAGCCAAGGAATAATCACCTACGAGCAGTACTTC.

The V call is TRBV6-5, the J call TRBJ1-2; possibly TRBD1 for D (6 bases). The CDR3 loop spans 15 amino acids. Per germline, CDR1 MNHEY and CDR2 SVGAGI. Trimming stripped 0 bases from V and 4 bases from J, with 12 bases between. CDR3 sequence: CASSYSDRFSYGYTF. The CDR3 nucleotides are TGTGCCAGCAGTTACTCCGACAGGTTTTCCTATGGCTACACCTTC.